The present TCR beta chain was sequenced within a study of control samples from healthy donors and cancer patients. This clone was observed a few times. This CDR3 spans 13 amino acids. Germline loops: CDR1 SGDLS, CDR2 YYNGEE. V lost 3 bases to trimming and J lost 4 bases, with 10 bases between them. TCRdb keeps only in-frame clones here, not all; method: immunoSEQ multiplex PCR. The sample holds approximately 120,000 clones, more than 75% seen once. This TCR derives from a man aged 18 to 30 in good health. This chain uses TRBV9 with TRBJ2-5, with D possibly TRBD1 on 6 matching bases. The sequencing input was blood. CDR3 protein: CASSAQGGETQYF. In DNA form, the CDR3 reads TGTGCCAGCAGCGCACAAGGGGGAGAGACCCAGTACTTC.